What follows are 10 T cell receptor beta chains derived from one specimen sequenced in a study of cytomegalovirus exposure and HLA in healthy donors. 60 Vbeta and 13 Jbeta primers were used in PCR. The repertoire was sequenced with immunoSEQ multiplex PCR; TCRdb's copy has only in-frame clones and lacks some. The sample includes about 160,000 clones, around 68% of them seen just once. The sample taken for sequencing was PBMCs. All receptors come from a man over 45 in good health and CMV-seronegative.

This chain links TRBV5-6 with TRBJ2-4; 10 nucleotides align to TRBD2. J gave up 2 bases and V 1 base, and 9 bases lay outside the gene matches. The CDR3 length is 18 residues. Germline V lookup: CDR1 SGHDT, CDR2 YYEEEE. The chain's CDR3 is CASSLPASGGLTKNIQYF. The CDR3 DNA reads TGTGCCAGCAGCTTGCCCGCTAGCGGGGGACTAACCAAAAACATTCAGTACTTC.

This sequence joins TRBV10-3 and TRBJ1-1, with 7 positions matching TRBD1. Germline loops: CDR1 ENHRY, CDR2 SYGVKD. CDR3 size: 15 residues. The ends lost 0 bases at V and 1 base at J; junction bases unmatched: 2. As DNA, the CDR3 is TGTGCCATCAGTGAGTCGGGACAGAGGAACACTGAAGCTTTCTTT. Protein sequence: CAISESGQRNTEAFF.

V and J are TRBV10-3 and TRBJ2-3, with D perhaps TRBD2 (5 bases). Trimming took off 3 bases at V and 2 bases at J, with 12 bases between the two ends. Per germline, CDR1 ENHRY and CDR2 SYGVKD. The CDR3 length is 15 residues. DNA for the CDR3: TGTGCCATCAGTGAAAGCCAGCGGTCCACAGATACGCAGTATTTT. Translated: CAISESQRSTDTQYF.

The chain is built from TRBV6-5 and TRBJ2-3; weak D call: TRBD1 (6 bases). The CDR3 covers 14 residues. V was pared by 6 bases and J by 1 base, with 11 bases between. CDR1 is MNHEY and CDR2 is SVGAGI in the germline V gene. The CDR3 nucleotides read TGTGCCAGCAGCTGGACAGATCGCACAGATACGCAGTATTTT. Translating gives CASSWTDRTDTQYF.

The J gene is TRBJ2-3, the V gene TRBV11-2; 12 bases fit TRBD2. Trimming at V came to 7 bases and at J to 10 bases, leaving 12 bases not matched to a gene. CDR1 and CDR2 from the germline V gene are SGHAT and FQNNGV. The CDR3 loop spans 15 amino acids. The CDR3 nucleotides read TGTGCCAGCAACTCGGGGCTAGCGGGGGGGCAGGCGCAGTATTTT. Translation gives CASNSGLAGGQAQYF.

This rearrangement joins TRBV6-5 to TRBJ2-1; D uncertain. The CDR3 covers 11 residues. Trimming left V 2 bases short and J 6 bases short, with 2 bases between. Germline CDR1 is MNHEY and CDR2 is SVGAGI. CDR3 DNA sequence: TGTGCCAGCAGTTACCTCAATGAGCAGTTCTTC. This translates into CASSYLNEQFF.

DNA of the CDR3: TGTGCCAGCAATCAAGCTGGGAGGAATGAAAAACTGTTTTTT. Residues: CASNQAGRNEKLFF. The V and J genes are TRBV28 and TRBJ1-4; D unclear. V was pared by 7 bases and J by 5 bases, with 14 bases between. The germline gives CDR1 MDHEN, CDR2 SYDVKM. This CDR3 is built from 14 residues.

The V and J genes are TRBV28 and TRBJ2-7; 7 positions agree with TRBD2. This CDR3 contains 16 residues. Trimming at V came to 3 bases and at J to 1 base, leaving 9 bases not matched to a gene. The germline V gene has CDR1 MDHEN and CDR2 SYDVKM. CDR3 DNA: TGTGCCAGCAGTTTTGGTCCTAGCGGAGTTTCCTACGAGCAGTACTTC. Translated, it gives CASSFGPSGVSYEQYF.

The V call is TRBV6-4, the J call TRBJ1-5, with no clear D. CDR1 and CDR2 (germline): MRHNA, SNTAGT. CDR3 length: 14 residues. V was trimmed by 4 bases and J by 3 bases, leaving 10 bases between them. The CDR3 protein is CASSGQIFNQPQHF. The CDR3 DNA reads TGTGCCAGCAGTGGCCAGATCTTCAATCAGCCCCAGCATTTT.

This sequence joins TRBV5-4 and TRBJ2-7; TRBD1 agrees at 7 bases. The ends lost 4 bases at V and 1 base at J; junction bases unmatched: 2. Germline CDR1 SGHNT, CDR2 YYREEE (reference sequence). This CDR3 contains 13 residues. CDR3 residues: CASSPTGSYEQYF. The DNA of the CDR3 is TGTGCCAGCAGCCCGACAGGGTCCTACGAGCAGTACTTC.